Given below is one TCR beta chain in context. This record belongs to a study of shared clonotypes between healthy human individuals. Across the whole study: Sampling drew on donors who were a couple of women and a few men aged 18 to 49.

Clones were read by immunoSEQ multiplex PCR, and TCRdb kept only the in-frame ones, dropping some. In the table there are about 700,000 clones, about 91% of which are singletons. The naive CD8 subset, CD45RO-negative cells positively selected for CCR7, excluded terminally differentiated effector memory CD45RA+ cells. Each donor was a Caucasian adult residing in Nashville, Tennessee. Sequenced material: naive CD8+ T cells sorted from blood. This TCR came from a man between 25 and 39 years old in good health.

The CDR3 sequence: CASSSKPGGFADTQYF. DNA of the CDR3: TGTGCCAGCAGCTCAAAACCAGGGGGTTTCGCAGATACGCAGTATTTT. The chain combines TRBV7-2 with TRBJ2-3; 7 bases fit TRBD1. Trimming took 4 bases from V and 4 from J; bases not matched to a gene: 11. This CDR3 has 16 amino acids. The germline V gene has CDR1 SGHTA and CDR2 FQGNSA.